This T cell receptor (beta chain) was observed in a study of cytomegalovirus exposure and HLA in healthy donors. Trimming took off 5 bases at V and 0 bases at J, with 14 bases between the two ends. This CDR3 comprises 15 residues. Germline CDR1 is SGHRS and CDR2 is YFSETQ. Points on this clone: Its specificity is unknown.

The study ran its PCR with 60 Vbeta and 13 Jbeta primers. The method was immunoSEQ multiplex PCR; TCRdb's version includes in-frame clones alone and lacks a portion of them. The data contain some 34,000 clones, roughly two thirds of them singletons. Donors showed nominal health when sampled, although they likely had unrecorded immune exposures. Overall study findings and caveats: In vitro work confirmed that a few CMV-associated chains recognize CMV antigens.

Sequenced material: PBMCs. The J gene is TRBJ1-1, the V gene TRBV5-1; TRBD1 is a possible D gene (5 bases). The TCR comes from a man aged 35-49 years in good health and CMV-seropositive. The CDR3 DNA is TGCGCCAGCAGTCCCCGGGCGGACATGAACACTGAAGCTTTCTTT. It specifies CASSPRADMNTEAFF.